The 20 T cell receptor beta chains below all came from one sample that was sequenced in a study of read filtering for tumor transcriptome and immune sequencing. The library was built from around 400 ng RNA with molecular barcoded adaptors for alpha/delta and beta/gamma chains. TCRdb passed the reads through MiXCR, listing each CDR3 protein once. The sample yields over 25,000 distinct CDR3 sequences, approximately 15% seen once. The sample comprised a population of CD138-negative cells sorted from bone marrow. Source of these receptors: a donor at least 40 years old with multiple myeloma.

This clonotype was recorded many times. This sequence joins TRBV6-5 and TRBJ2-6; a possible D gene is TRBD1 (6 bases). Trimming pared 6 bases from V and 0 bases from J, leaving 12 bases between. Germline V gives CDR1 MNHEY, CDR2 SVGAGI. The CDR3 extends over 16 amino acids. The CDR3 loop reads CASSRQDSSGANVLTF. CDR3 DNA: TGTGCCAGCAGCCGACAGGATAGCTCTGGGGCCAACGTCCTGACTTTC.

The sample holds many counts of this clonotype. The CDR3 loop is CASSAGELEQYF. The CDR3 nucleotides are TGTGCCAGCAGCGCGGGGGAGCTCGAGCAGTACTTC. The chain combines TRBV7-2 with TRBJ2-7; 7 positions agree with TRBD2. This CDR3 is 12 amino acids long. Germline V lookup: CDR1 SGHTA, CDR2 FQGNSA. V was clipped by 5 bases and J by 6 bases; unmatched bases: 4.

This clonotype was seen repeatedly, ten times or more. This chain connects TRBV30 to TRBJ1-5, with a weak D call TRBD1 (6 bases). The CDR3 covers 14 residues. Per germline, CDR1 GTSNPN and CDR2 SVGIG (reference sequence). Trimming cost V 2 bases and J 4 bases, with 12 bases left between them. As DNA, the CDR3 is TGTGCCTGGAGTAGGGGGGAAAGGAATCAGCCCCAGCATTTT. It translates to CAWSRGERNQPQHF. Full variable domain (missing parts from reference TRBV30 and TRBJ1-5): SQTIHQWPATLVQPVGSPLSLECTVEGTSNPNLYWYRQAAGRGLQLLFYSVGIGQISSEVPQNLSASRPQDRQFILSSKKLLLSDSGFYLCAWSRGERNQPQHFGDGTRLSIL.

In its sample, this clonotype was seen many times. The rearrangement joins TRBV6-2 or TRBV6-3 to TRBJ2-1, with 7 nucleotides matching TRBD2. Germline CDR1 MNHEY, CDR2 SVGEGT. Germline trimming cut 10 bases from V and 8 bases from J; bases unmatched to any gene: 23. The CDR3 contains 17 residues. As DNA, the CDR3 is TGTGCCAACCCTGATAAGGGAGGGATGGGGGTGAACGATGAGCAGTTCTTC. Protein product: CANPDKGGMGVNDEQFF.

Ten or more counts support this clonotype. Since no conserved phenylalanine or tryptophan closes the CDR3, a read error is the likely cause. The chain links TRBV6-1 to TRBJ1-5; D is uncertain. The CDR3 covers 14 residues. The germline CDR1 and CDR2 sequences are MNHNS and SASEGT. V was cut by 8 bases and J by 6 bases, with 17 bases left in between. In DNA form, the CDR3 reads TGTGCCAGCTCAAACCAACTATCAGCTCAGCCCCAGCATCTT. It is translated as CASSNQLSAQPQHL.

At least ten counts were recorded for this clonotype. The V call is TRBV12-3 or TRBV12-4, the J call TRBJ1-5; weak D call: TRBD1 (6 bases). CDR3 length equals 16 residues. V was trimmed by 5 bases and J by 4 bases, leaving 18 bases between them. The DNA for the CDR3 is TGTGCCAGCAGTGGTAATCAGGGGTTACGAAATCAGCCCCAGCATTTT. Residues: CASSGNQGLRNQPQHF.

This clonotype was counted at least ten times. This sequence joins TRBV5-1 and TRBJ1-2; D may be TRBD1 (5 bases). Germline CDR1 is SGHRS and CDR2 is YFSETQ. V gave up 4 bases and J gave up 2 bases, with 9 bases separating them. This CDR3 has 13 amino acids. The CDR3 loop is CASSPRDNYGYTF. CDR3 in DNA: TGCGCCAGCAGCCCCCGGGACAACTATGGCTACACCTTC.

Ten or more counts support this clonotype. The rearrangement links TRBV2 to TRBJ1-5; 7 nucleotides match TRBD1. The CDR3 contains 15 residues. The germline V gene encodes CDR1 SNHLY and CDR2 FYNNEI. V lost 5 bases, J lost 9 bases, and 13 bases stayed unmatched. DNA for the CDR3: TGTGCCAGCAGTTTTTTGCAGGGGGAGGCTCGGCCCCAGCATTTT. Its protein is CASSFLQGEARPQHF.

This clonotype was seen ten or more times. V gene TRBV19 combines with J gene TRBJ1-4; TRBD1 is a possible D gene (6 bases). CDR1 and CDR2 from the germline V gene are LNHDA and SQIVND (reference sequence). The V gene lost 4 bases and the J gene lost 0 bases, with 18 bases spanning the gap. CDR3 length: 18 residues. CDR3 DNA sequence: TGTGCCAGTAGTAAACGACTGGGGGGGCCCGCAACTAATGAAAAACTGTTTTTT. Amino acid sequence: CASSKRLGGPATNEKLFF.

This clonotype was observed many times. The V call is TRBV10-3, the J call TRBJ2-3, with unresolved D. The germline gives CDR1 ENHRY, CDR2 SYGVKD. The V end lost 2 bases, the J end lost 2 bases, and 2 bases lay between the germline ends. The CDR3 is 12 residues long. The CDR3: CAISEPTDTQYF. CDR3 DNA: TGTGCCATCAGTGAGCCCACAGATACGCAGTATTTT.

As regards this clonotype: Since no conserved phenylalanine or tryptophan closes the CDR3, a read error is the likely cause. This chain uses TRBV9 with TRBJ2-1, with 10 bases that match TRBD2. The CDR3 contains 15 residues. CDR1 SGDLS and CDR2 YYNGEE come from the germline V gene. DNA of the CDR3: TGTGCCAGCACGCCGGGACTAGCGAGCTACAATGGGCAGTTCCTC. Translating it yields CASTPGLASYNGQFL.

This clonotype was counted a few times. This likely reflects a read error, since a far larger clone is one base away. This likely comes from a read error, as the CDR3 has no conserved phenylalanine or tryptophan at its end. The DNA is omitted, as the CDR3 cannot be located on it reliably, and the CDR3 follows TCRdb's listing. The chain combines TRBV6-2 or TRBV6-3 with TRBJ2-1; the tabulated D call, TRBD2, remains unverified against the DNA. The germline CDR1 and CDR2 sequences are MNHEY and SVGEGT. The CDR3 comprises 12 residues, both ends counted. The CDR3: CASSEGLGYEFL.

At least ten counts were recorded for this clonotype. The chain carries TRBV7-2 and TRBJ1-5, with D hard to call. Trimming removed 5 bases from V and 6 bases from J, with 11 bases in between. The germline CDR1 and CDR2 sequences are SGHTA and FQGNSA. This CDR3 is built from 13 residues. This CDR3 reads CASSPQVFQPQHF. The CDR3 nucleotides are TGTGCCAGCAGCCCGCAGGTTTTTCAGCCCCAGCATTTT.

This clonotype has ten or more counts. This CDR3 is CASSEWGGTGDHEQYF. CDR3 bases: TGTGCCAGCAGTGAATGGGGCGGGACAGGGGACCACGAGCAGTACTTC. The J gene is TRBJ2-7, the V gene TRBV25-1; TRBD1 matches 10 bases. Trimming removed 1 base from V and 5 bases from J; junction bases left unmatched: 8. The CDR3 has 16 residues. CDR1 is MGHDK and CDR2 is SYGVNS in the germline V gene.

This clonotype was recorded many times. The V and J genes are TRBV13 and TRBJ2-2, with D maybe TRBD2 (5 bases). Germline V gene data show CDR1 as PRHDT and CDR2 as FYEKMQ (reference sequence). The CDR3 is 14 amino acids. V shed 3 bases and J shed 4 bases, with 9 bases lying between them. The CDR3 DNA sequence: TGTGCCAGCAGCTTCCAGCGGCCCACCGGGGAGCTGTTTTTT. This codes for CASSFQRPTGELFF.

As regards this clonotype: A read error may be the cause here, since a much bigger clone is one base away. The CDR3 sequence is CSIEENGSEAFF. The DNA for the CDR3 is TGCAGCATTGAGGAGAATGGTTCTGAAGCTTTCTTT. The genes are TRBV29-1 and TRBJ1-1; D is unclear. This CDR3 is 12 amino acids long. Germline CDR1 is SQVTM and CDR2 is ANQGSEA. The entire variable domain, with the rest obtained from reference TRBV29-1 and TRBJ1-1, is as follows: SAVISQKPSRDICQRGTSLTIQCQVDSQVTMMFWYRQQPGQSLTLIATANQGSEATYESGFVIDKFPISRPNLTFSTLTVSNMSPEDSSIYLCSIEENGSEAFFGQGTRLTVV.

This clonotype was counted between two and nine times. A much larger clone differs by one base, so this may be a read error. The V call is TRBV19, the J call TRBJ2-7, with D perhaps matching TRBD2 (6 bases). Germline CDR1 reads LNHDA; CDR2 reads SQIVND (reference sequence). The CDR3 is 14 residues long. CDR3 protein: CAGSIQGTSYEQYF. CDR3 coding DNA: TGTGCCGGTAGTATTCAAGGGACTTCCTACGAGCAGTACTTC.

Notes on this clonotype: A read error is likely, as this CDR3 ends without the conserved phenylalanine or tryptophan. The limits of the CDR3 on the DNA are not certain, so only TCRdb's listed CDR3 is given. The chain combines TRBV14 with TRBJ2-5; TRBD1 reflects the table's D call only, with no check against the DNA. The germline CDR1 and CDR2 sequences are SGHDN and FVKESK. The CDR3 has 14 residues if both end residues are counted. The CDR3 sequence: CASSQGFFYGTGVY.

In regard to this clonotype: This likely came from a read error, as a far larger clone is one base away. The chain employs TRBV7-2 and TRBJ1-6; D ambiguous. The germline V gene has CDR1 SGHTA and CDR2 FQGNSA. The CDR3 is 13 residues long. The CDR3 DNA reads TGTGCCAGCAGCTTTCCTGAATCGACTGAAGCTCTCTTT. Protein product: CASSFPESTEALF.

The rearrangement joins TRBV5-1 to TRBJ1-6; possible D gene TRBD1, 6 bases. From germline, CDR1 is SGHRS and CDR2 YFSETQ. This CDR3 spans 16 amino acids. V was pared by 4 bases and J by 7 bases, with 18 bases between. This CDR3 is CASSPYAAGANSPLHF. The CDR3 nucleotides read TGCGCCAGCAGCCCCTATGCTGCGGGGGCGAATTCACCCCTCCACTTT.